This T cell receptor (beta chain) is drawn from a study of T cell responses to AZD1222 COVID-19 vaccine (dated by TCRdb to 2020 to 2022). For context, the study as a whole: A total of around 240 trial participants underwent TCR sequencing, of whom roughly 210 received two doses of AZD1222 and some 26 received two doses of the MenACWY control vaccine. Trial participants were enrolled into age subgroups of 18-55, 56-69 and 70-plus years, which contained roughly 150, 30 and 60 TCR-sequenced participants, respectively.

The paper's findings and limits, for the study overall: Spike-specific TCR breadth and depth rose significantly after two AZD1222 doses compared with day 0 and with MenACWY recipients. Participants were mostly white British, with more females than males. The authors suggested clonal diversity may have been underestimated. The vaccine-associated CD4 TCRs covered the entire spike protein, and the dominant responses fell in regions 160-218 and 743-854. Because no samples from the day 14 peak response were available, repertoires could be characterized only after the peak T cell response. Nearly half of unique spike-specific TCRs reportedly recognized epitopes outside regions mutated in the B.1.351 and B.1.1.7 variants. The 56-69-year group was small, and its depth increase did not reach significance, likely because of low power. Conclusions about previously exposed vaccinees are limited, since just five or six AZD1222 recipients were seropositive for SARS-CoV-2 at baseline.

This clone occurred once. This clone's antigen is unknown. Base qualities are not recorded, but no much larger clone differs from it by a single base. The CDR3 regions of human TCRbeta chains were analyzed by immunosequencing. Per the original workflow: Repertoire TCRs were checked for matches against a reference library of SARS-CoV-2-specific TCRs that had been generated using the MIRA antigen-specificity platform. Breadth meant the fraction of unique TCRs that were SARS-CoV-2-associated, whereas depth meant the fraction of total T cells that were SARS-CoV-2-associated. Each spike-specific TCR was assigned to its reactive spike region and to a CD4 or CD8 class using the MIRA data. Log10-transformed breadth and depth values were compared by one-way ANOVA with Sidak's multiple comparisons tests. TCRdb re-hosts the immuneACCESS table, in-frame sequences only. Its copies lack some clones; in the studies checked, an unresolved V gene accounts for under half of them, and the cause for the rest is not known. That table furnishes V, J and clone size, whereas the DNA furnished D and trimming. The sample contains about 100,000 clones, about 90% of them found a single time. Of the sample, 4% to 5% falls within the top ten clones.

According to the study, the label for this sample's time point signals: baseline before first vaccination. In light of the paper, this sample's treatment or condition label describes: meningococcal conjugate vaccine given as trial control. Samples from vaccinated people were obtained from the UK trials COV001 and COV002, which included a single-blind randomized controlled phase 2/3 trial of AZD1222 (ChAdOx1 nCoV-19) in healthy adults. Trial participant PBMC samples were collected at day 0 and day 28 after the second dose for TCRbeta chain sequencing. V loses 2 bases of germline sequence and J loses 4 bases, and the interval between the two ends is 13 bases. CDR1 and CDR2, looked up from the germline V gene, are SGDLS and YYNGEE. The CDR3 covers 14 residues, taking in both the cysteine and the phenylalanine. Only the CDR3 part of the read is kept: 42 bases, read in frame from the first base.

The chain was built from TRBV9 and TRBJ2-7, with the D gene possibly TRBD1 or TRBD2, each one fitting 5 bases. Source: peripheral blood, taken on day 0 of MenACWY control vaccination. The TCR sequence derives from an adult in good health. The CDR3 is CASSVGPTEYEQYF. In nucleotides, the sequence is TGTGCCAGCAGCGTGGGACCCACAGAATACGAGCAGTACTTC.